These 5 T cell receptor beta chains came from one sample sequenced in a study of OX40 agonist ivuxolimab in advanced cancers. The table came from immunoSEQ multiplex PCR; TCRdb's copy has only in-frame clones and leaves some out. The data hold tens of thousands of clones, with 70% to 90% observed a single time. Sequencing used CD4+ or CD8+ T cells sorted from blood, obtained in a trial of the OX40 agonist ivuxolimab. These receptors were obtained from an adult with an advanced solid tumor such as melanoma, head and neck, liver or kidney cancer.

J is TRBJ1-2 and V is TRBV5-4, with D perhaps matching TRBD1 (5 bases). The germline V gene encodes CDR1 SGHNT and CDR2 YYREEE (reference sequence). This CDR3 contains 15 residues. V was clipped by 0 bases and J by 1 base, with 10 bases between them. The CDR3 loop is CASSLGDEGNYGYTF. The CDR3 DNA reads TGTGCCAGCAGCTTGGGGGACGAGGGTAACTATGGCTACACCTTC.

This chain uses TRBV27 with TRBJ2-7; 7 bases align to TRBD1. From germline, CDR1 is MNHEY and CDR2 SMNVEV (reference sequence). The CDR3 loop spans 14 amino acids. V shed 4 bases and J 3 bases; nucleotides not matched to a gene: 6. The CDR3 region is CASSSGTEFYEQYF. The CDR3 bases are TGTGCCAGCAGTTCCGGGACAGAGTTCTACGAGCAGTACTTC.

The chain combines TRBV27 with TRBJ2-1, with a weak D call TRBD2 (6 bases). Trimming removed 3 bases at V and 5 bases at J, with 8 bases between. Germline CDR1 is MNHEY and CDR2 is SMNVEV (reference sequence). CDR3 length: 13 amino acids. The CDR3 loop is CASSFGTHNEQFF. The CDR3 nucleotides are TGTGCCAGCAGTTTCGGGACTCACAATGAGCAGTTCTTC.

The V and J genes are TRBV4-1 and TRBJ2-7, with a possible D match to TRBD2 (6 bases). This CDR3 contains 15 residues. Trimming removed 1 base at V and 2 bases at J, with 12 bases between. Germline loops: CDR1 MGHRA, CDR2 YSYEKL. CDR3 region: CASSQGSTGAYEQYF. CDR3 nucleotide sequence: TGCGCCAGCAGCCAAGGATCAACGGGGGCCTACGAGCAGTACTTC.

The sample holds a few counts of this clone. The CDR3 region is CASGPVRNTIYF. CDR3 sequence (DNA): TGTGCTAGTGGTCCCGTCCGAAACACCATATATTTT. The chain uses TRBV12-5 and TRBJ1-3; no firm D call. The CDR3 runs to 12 residues. CDR1 LGHNT and CDR2 FRNRAP come from the germline V gene. Deletions cut 5 bases from V and 5 bases from J, with 7 bases between.